The next 30 T cell receptor beta chains were all read from a single sample in a study of T cells in women clearing cervical HPV infection. Some clones are missing from TCRdb's copy, which holds only in-frame ones; the method was immunoSEQ multiplex PCR. There are around 20,000 clones in the sample, with just over 6% held by the top ten. The sequencing input was blood buffy coat. Receptors originate from a woman between 18 and 70 years old with a cervical HPV16 infection that either progressed to CIN3+ or cleared (not recorded which).

This clone is classed as medium-sized by frequency. Read data end 3 residues before the CDR3 end; the end is taken from the germline J gene. The V and J genes are TRBV14 and TRBJ2-5; D is perhaps TRBD1 (5 bases). Trimming removed 1 base at V and 1 base at J, with 7 bases between. The CDR3 runs 14 residues. The germline CDR1 and CDR2 sequences are SGHDN and FVKESK. The CDR3 is CASSQGGIQETQYF. CDR3 DNA, as far as it was read: TGTGCCAGCAGCCAAGGGGGCATCCAAGAGACC. The entire variable domain, with the rest obtained from reference TRBV14 and TRBJ2-5, is as follows: EAGVTQFPSHSVIEKGQTVTLRCDPISGHDNLYWYRRVMGKEIKFLLHFVKESKQDESGMPNNRFLAERTGGTYSTLKVQPAELEDSGVYFCASSQGGIQETQYFGPGTRLLVL.

Turning to this clone: The CDR3 end is not reached by the read, which stops 3 residues before it; the germline J gene fills it in. The rearrangement links TRBV5-4 to TRBJ1-2, with 8 bases identical to TRBD1. The CDR3 is made up of 13 amino acids. Germline V gene sequence: CDR1 SGHNT, CDR2 YYREEE (reference sequence). The sequenced CDR3 bases are TGTGCCAGCAGCAAAGGACAGGGCCACGGC. It codes for CASSKGQGHG. The entire CDR3 reads CASSKGQGHGYTF.

CDR3 residues: CASSLGERRDYEQYF. The covered CDR3 bases are TGTGCCAGCAGTTTAGGAGAGAGGCGGGACTACGAG. This chain joins TRBV12-3 or TRBV12-4 and TRBJ2-7; TRBD2 might be the D (6 bases). Read coverage stops 3 residues before the CDR3 terminus; the germline J gene supplies the remainder. The CDR3 is 15 amino acids. V lost 1 base, J lost 3 bases, and 13 bases lay in between.

Remarks on this clone: Sequencing ends 3 residues short of the CDR3 end; the germline J gene provides the rest. This sequence joins TRBV6-2 or TRBV6-3 and TRBJ2-5; 10 bases agree with TRBD2. This CDR3 is built from 15 residues. Germline values: CDR1 MNHEY, CDR2 SVGEGT. V lost 6 bases, J lost 6 bases, and 10 bases stayed unmatched. CDR3 DNA, as far as it was read: TGTGCCAGCAGACTTACGCATAGCGGGAGGCAGACC. This gives the protein CASRLTHSGRQT. The whole CDR3 region reads CASRLTHSGRQTQYF.

As regards this clone: The read terminates 3 residues before the CDR3 end, so the remaining end is supplied by the germline J gene. The chain links TRBV2 to TRBJ2-1; 10 bases agree with TRBD1. This CDR3 is 14 amino acids long. Germline CDR1 SNHLY, CDR2 FYNNEI. Unmatched junction bases numbered 8, after V lost 6 bases and J lost 9 bases. The part of the CDR3 DNA that was read is TGTGCCAGCAGCAGGAGACAGGGGGCAGTTGAG. Translated, it gives CASSRRQGAVE. The entire CDR3 protein is CASSRRQGAVEQFF.

In regard to this clone: The read halts 3 residues ahead of the CDR3 end, with the missing end drawn from the germline J gene. The rearrangement uses TRBV6-1 and TRBJ1-2; tentative D call: TRBD1 (6 bases). Germline V gives CDR1 MNHNS, CDR2 SASEGT. CDR3 size: 15 residues. V was cut by 2 bases and J by 5 bases, with 15 bases left in between. This chain's CDR3 is CASSESGRGHYGYTF. CDR3 DNA (partial): TGTGCCAGCAGTGAATCGGGCAGGGGACATTATGGC.

About this clone: Coverage ceases 3 residues before the CDR3 finishes, and the germline J gene fills in the end. The chain uses TRBV7-6 and TRBJ2-1; 10 nucleotides align to TRBD2. Germline-derived CDR1 and CDR2 are SGHVS and FNYEAQ. The V and J ends lost 1 base and 8 bases, in that order; junction bases with no gene match: 8. This CDR3 region has 16 residues. CDR3 region: CASSLGVAGGRDEQFF. CDR3 DNA, as far as it was read: TGTGCCAGCAGCTTAGGGGTAGCGGGAGGAAGGGATGAG. The entire variable domain, with the rest obtained from reference TRBV7-6 and TRBJ2-1, is as follows: GAGVSQSPRYKVTKRGQDVALRCDPISGHVSLYWYRQALGQGPEFLTYFNYEAQQDKSGLPNDRFSAERPEGSISTLTIQRTEQRDSAMYRCASSLGVAGGRDEQFFGPGTRLTVL.

Turning to this clone: The read halts 3 residues ahead of the CDR3 end, with the missing end drawn from the germline J gene. V usage is TRBV28 and J usage is TRBJ2-1, with TRBD2 matching 8 bases. The CDR3 runs to 15 residues. Germline V gives CDR1 MDHEN, CDR2 SYDVKM. V gave up 7 bases and J gave up 4 bases; unmatched junction bases: 9. The CDR3 DNA, read in part, is TGTGCCAGCACTGTTACTAGCGGACCTTACAATGAG. Its translation is CASTVTSGPYNE. The complete CDR3 reads CASTVTSGPYNEQFF. The full variable domain, in which reference TRBV28 and TRBJ2-1 provide the parts outside the CDR3, is DVKVTQSSRYLVKRTGEKVFLECVQDMDHENMFWYRQDPGLGLRLIYFSYDVKMKEKGDIPEGYSVSREKKERFSLILESASTNQTSMYLCASTVTSGPYNEQFFGPGTRLTVL.

Comment on this clone: The observed sequence ends 3 residues before the CDR3 terminus, with the missing tail filled in from the germline J gene. The chain has TRBV20-1 and TRBJ2-1; TRBD2 agrees at 9 bases. V shed 8 bases, J shed 9 bases, and the junction held 8 bases outside the gene matches. CDR3 length: 12 amino acids. Germline-derived CDR1 and CDR2 are DFQATT and SNEGSKA (reference sequence). Here the CDR3 reads CSTGGREGEQFF. The sequenced CDR3 bases are TGCAGTACCGGAGGGCGGGAGGGTGAG.

On this clone: The CDR3 end falls 3 residues outside the read, so it is completed with the germline J gene. The chain has TRBV9 and TRBJ2-5; TRBD2 is a possible D gene (5 bases). Germline V CDR1 and CDR2: SGDLS, YYNGEE. The length of the CDR3 is 15 residues. The germline V and J ends were trimmed by 0 bases and 5 bases, with 14 bases remaining between them. The CDR3: CASSVGTQRRETQYF. CDR3 bases read: TGTGCCAGCAGCGTAGGGACTCAGAGGAGGGAGACC. Together with reference TRBV9 and TRBJ2-5, the CDR3 gives the full variable domain: DSGVTQTPKHLITATGQRVTLRCSPRSGDLSVYWYQQSLDQGLQFLIQYYNGEERAKGNILERFSAQQFPDLHSELNLSSLELGDSALYFCASSVGTQRRETQYFGPGTRLLVL.

As to this clone: The read ends 3 residues early relative to the CDR3; the germline J gene fills the gap. V and J are TRBV5-1 and TRBJ2-7, with TRBD1 matching 10 bases. The CDR3 is made up of 15 amino acids. From germline, CDR1 is SGHRS and CDR2 YFSETQ. V lost 4 bases, J lost 3 bases, and 7 bases stayed unmatched. The sequenced CDR3 bases are TGCGCCAGCAGCGTCTCGACAGGGGGCGGCTACGAG. This encodes CASSVSTGGGYE. The full CDR3 protein is CASSVSTGGGYEQYF.

Worth noting for this clone: The read gets to within 3 residues of the CDR3 end, and the germline J gene fills in the rest. The V and J genes are TRBV19 and TRBJ2-7; TRBD1 agrees at 7 bases. The CDR3 has 15 amino acids. The junction had 7 bases not matched to a gene; V was cut back by 5 bases and J by 0 bases. The germline V gene encodes CDR1 LNHDA and CDR2 SQIVND (reference sequence). The DNA read from the CDR3 is TGTGCCAGTAGTCACCGGGACAGCCTCTCCTACGAG. This translates into CASSHRDSLSYE. The CDR3, in full, reads CASSHRDSLSYEQYF.

Details on this clone: Read sequence stops 3 residues before the CDR3 end, and the germline J gene provides the missing end. V gene TRBV29-1 combines with J gene TRBJ1-1; 11 bases map to TRBD1. Germline lookup yields CDR1 SQVTM and CDR2 ANQGSEA. This CDR3 region has 12 residues. V shed 7 bases and J 4 bases; nucleotides not matched to a gene: 2. Incomplete CDR3 DNA: TGCAGCGGGGGACAGGGGGTCACTGAA. This codes for CSGGQGVTE. The complete CDR3 protein is CSGGQGVTEAFF.

For this clone: The CDR3 extends 3 residues past the end of the read, so its final part is completed from the germline J gene. This chain joins TRBV6-2 or TRBV6-3 and TRBJ1-3; TRBD1 matches 8 bases. The V gene's germline CDR1 is MNHEY and CDR2 SVGEGT. V gave up 6 bases and J gave up 2 bases; unmatched junction bases: 9. The length of the CDR3 is 16 residues. The CDR3 bases that were read are TGTGCCAGCAGCCAGGACAGGGCCGTCGCTGGAAACACC. The encoded protein is CASSQDRAVAGNT. The whole CDR3 reads CASSQDRAVAGNTIYF.

A remark on this clone: The CDR3 extends 3 residues past the end of the read, so its final part is completed from the germline J gene. The V call is TRBV15, the J call TRBJ2-1, with TRBD1 matching 8 bases. Germline CDR1 is LNHNV and CDR2 is YYDKDF (reference sequence). The junction had 10 bases not matched to a gene; V was cut back by 2 bases and J by 7 bases. The CDR3 runs to 16 residues. CDR3 protein: CATSRTRGQLTNEQFF. The sequenced part of the CDR3 DNA is TGTGCCACCAGCAGAACCAGGGGGCAGCTGACAAATGAG. The complete variable domain, with remaining parts taken from reference TRBV15 and TRBJ2-1, reads DAMVIQNPRYQVTQFGKPVTLSCSQTLNHNVMYWYQQKSSQAPKLLFHYYDKDFNNEADTPDNFQSRRPNTSFCFLDIRSPGLGDTAMYLCATSRTRGQLTNEQFFGPGTRLTVL.

With respect to this clone: The read terminates 3 residues before the CDR3 end, so the remaining end is supplied by the germline J gene. V usage is TRBV5-1 and J usage is TRBJ1-2; D gene ambiguous. The germline CDR1 and CDR2 sequences are SGHRS and YFSETQ. V shed 4 bases and J shed 4 bases, with 17 bases lying between them. The CDR3 length is 15 residues. The CDR3 sequence is CASSISGPAVYGYTF. CDR3 bases read: TGCGCCAGCAGCATTAGCGGACCCGCCGTCTATGGC.

A note on this clone: The CDR3 end is not reached by the read, which stops 3 residues before it; the germline J gene fills it in. The genes are TRBV5-1 and TRBJ1-4, with 9 bases that match TRBD1. The CDR3 has 14 amino acids. The ends lost 4 bases at V and 6 bases at J; junction bases unmatched: 4. CDR1 and CDR2 (germline): SGHRS, YFSETQ. The chain's CDR3 is CASSAGTGYEKLFF. Partial CDR3 DNA: TGCGCCAGCAGCGCCGGGACAGGGTATGAAAAA. The full variable domain, completed using reference TRBV5-1 and TRBJ1-4, is KAGVTQTPRYLIKTRGQQVTLSCSPISGHRSVSWYQQTPGQGLQFLFEYFSETQRNKGNFPGRFSGRQFSNSRSEMNVSTLELGDSALYLCASSAGTGYEKLFFGSGTQLSVL.

As to this clone: Read sequence stops 3 residues before the CDR3 end, and the germline J gene provides the missing end. This chain connects TRBV15 to TRBJ2-2; a possible D gene is TRBD1 (5 bases). The CDR3 contains 16 residues. CDR1 and CDR2 from the germline V gene are LNHNV and YYDKDF (reference sequence). With 2 bases removed from V and 0 bases from J, the gap between germline ends came to 10 bases. The CDR3 sequence is CATSRTGRANTGELFF. Partial CDR3 DNA: TGTGCCACCAGCAGAACGGGCAGGGCGAACACCGGGGAG.

CDR3 loop: CASSMGRKSTGELFF. Partial CDR3 DNA: TGTGCCAGTAGTATGGGGCGAAAATCGACCGGGGAG. V is TRBV19 and J is TRBJ2-2, with a tentative D call TRBD1 (5 bases). The read ends 3 residues before the CDR3 terminus; that terminus is restored from the germline J gene. Trimming left V 3 bases short and J 5 bases short, with 13 bases between. This CDR3 region has 15 residues. CDR1 and CDR2 (germline): LNHDA, SQIVND (reference sequence).

Worth noting for this clone: The DNA ends 3 residues before the CDR3 does, and the rest of the CDR3 is filled in from the germline J gene. This rearrangement joins TRBV29-1 to TRBJ2-5; TRBD1 might be the D (5 bases). Germline CDR1 is SQVTM and CDR2 is ANQGSEA. V was clipped by 6 bases and J by 4 bases, with 18 bases between them. The CDR3 covers 14 residues. CDR3 protein: CSVGARFVIETQYF. CDR3 bases read: TGCAGCGTAGGGGCACGGTTTGTAATAGAGACC.

On this clone itself: Read coverage stops 3 residues before the CDR3 terminus; the germline J gene supplies the remainder. The J gene is TRBJ2-1, the V gene TRBV20-1, with 10 bases matching TRBD2. The germline V gene has CDR1 DFQATT and CDR2 SNEGSKA (reference sequence). This CDR3 is 15 amino acids long. Trimming at V came to 5 bases and at J to 2 bases, leaving 6 bases not matched to a gene. CDR3 DNA, as far as it was read: TGCAGTGCTGATCCCGGGACTAGCGCCTACAATGAG. Translating it yields CSADPGTSAYNE. The whole CDR3 is CSADPGTSAYNEQFF.

Notes on this clone: The observed sequence ends 3 residues before the CDR3 terminus, with the missing tail filled in from the germline J gene. The chain recombines TRBV20-1 with TRBJ2-1, with TRBD2 identical over 11 bases. The CDR3 totals 16 residues. Trimming removed 5 bases from V and 0 bases from J; junction bases left unmatched: 6. Germline-derived CDR1 and CDR2 are DFQATT and SNEGSKA (reference sequence). CDR3 bases read: TGCAGTGCTGGACTAGCGGGCCTTAGCTCCTACAATGAG. Protein: CSAGLAGLSSYNE. The CDR3, in full, reads CSAGLAGLSSYNEQFF.

As for this clone: The observed sequence ends 3 residues before the CDR3 terminus, with the missing tail filled in from the germline J gene. The V and J genes are TRBV4-2 and TRBJ2-7; 8 bases line up with TRBD1. V shed 4 bases, J shed 5 bases, and the junction held 22 bases outside the gene matches. This CDR3 has 19 residues. The germline CDR1 and CDR2 sequences are LGHNA and YNFKEQ. The sequenced CDR3 bases are TGTGCCAGCAGCCCCTATCTGATACCGACAGGGGCACATCCCCACGAG. Its protein product is CASSPYLIPTGAHPHE. The whole CDR3 is CASSPYLIPTGAHPHEQYF.

Comments on this clone: Read coverage stops 3 residues before the CDR3 terminus; the germline J gene supplies the remainder. The rearrangement links TRBV27 to TRBJ2-1; perhaps TRBD1 as D (5 bases). Trimming took 5 bases from V and 7 from J, leaving 12 bases between them. The V gene's germline CDR1 is MNHEY and CDR2 SMNVEV (reference sequence). The CDR3 has 13 amino acids. CDR3 sequence: CASSIGRVNEQFF. Incomplete CDR3 DNA: TGTGCCAGCAGTATTGGCAGGGTTAATGAG.

Incomplete CDR3 DNA: TGTGCCAGCAGCCGTTCGACAGGGGGTTATCAGCCC. Translation: CASSRSTGGYQP. The CDR3 in its entirety is CASSRSTGGYQPQHF. The chain couples TRBV7-8 to TRBJ1-5, with 9 bases fitting TRBD1. The sequence runs out 3 residues before the end of the CDR3; the remainder is reconstructed from the germline J gene. The CDR3 spans 15 residues. Germline V gene lookup returns CDR1 SGHVS and CDR2 FQNEAQ. V shed 5 bases, J shed 5 bases, and the junction held 7 bases outside the gene matches. Using reference TRBV7-8 and TRBJ1-5 for the parts outside the CDR3, the full variable domain is GAGVSQSPRYKVAKRGQDVALRCDPISGHVSLFWYQQALGQGPEFLTYFQNEAQLDKSGLPSDRFFAERPEGSVSTLKIQRTQQEDSAVYLCASSRSTGGYQPQHFGDGTRLSIL.

The CDR3 sequence is CASSLTGTGPYEQYF. The part of the CDR3 DNA that was read is TGCGCCAGCAGCTTAACCGGGACAGGGCCCTACGAG. This rearrangement joins TRBV5-1 to TRBJ2-7; TRBD1 matches at 9 bases. The read is 3 residues too short to cover the CDR3 end, so that end is filled in from the germline J gene. The CDR3 runs to 15 residues. Losses at the gene ends were 2 bases for V and 2 bases for J; bases not matched to a gene: 5. Germline CDR1 and CDR2: SGHRS and YFSETQ.

As regards this clone: The CDR3 extends 3 residues past the end of the read, so its final part is completed from the germline J gene. The chain employs TRBV18 and TRBJ2-7; 10 nucleotides agree with TRBD1. The CDR3 covers 15 residues. Trimming took 3 bases from V and 5 from J; bases not matched to a gene: 7. Germline V gives CDR1 KGHSH, CDR2 LQKENI. The part of the CDR3 DNA that was read is TGTGCCAGCTCACCGCGGACAGGGGGTAACGACGAG. It is translated as CASSPRTGGNDE. The full-length CDR3 reads as CASSPRTGGNDEQYF.

In the case of this clone: The read terminates 3 residues before the CDR3 end, so the remaining end is supplied by the germline J gene. The J gene is TRBJ2-2, the V gene TRBV6-4; 9 positions match TRBD2. V lost 0 bases to trimming and J lost 4 bases; unmatched junction nucleotides: 0. Germline CDR1 MRHNA, CDR2 SNTAGT. The CDR3 loop spans 15 amino acids. This chain's CDR3 is CASSDSSGSTGELFF. Partial CDR3 DNA: TGTGCCAGCAGTGACTCTAGCGGGAGCACCGGGGAG.

Comment on this clone: The CDR3 is cut off 3 residues early in the read; its end comes from the germline J gene. The chain employs TRBV27 and TRBJ1-6, with D unresolved. The CDR3 contains 13 residues. Germline loops: CDR1 MNHEY, CDR2 SMNVEV (reference sequence). Trimming took 5 bases from V and 7 from J, leaving 9 bases between them. The covered CDR3 bases are TGTGCCAGCAGTCAAATTCAGAATTCACCC. Translation gives CASSQIQNSP. The entire CDR3 reads CASSQIQNSPLHF.

Comment on this clone: The CDR3 extends 3 residues past the end of the read, so its final part is completed from the germline J gene. The chain combines TRBV20-1 with TRBJ1-1; a possible D gene is TRBD1 (5 bases). The V gene's germline CDR1 is DFQATT and CDR2 SNEGSKA (reference sequence). The CDR3 totals 12 residues. This CDR3 is CSARGRGTEAFF. Partial CDR3 DNA: TGCAGTGCTAGAGGAAGGGGTACAGAA.